Sequencing of this T cell receptor beta chain was carried out in a study of cytomegalovirus exposure and HLA in healthy donors. Study in general: Researchers found that about 82% of 350 to 500 genotyped donors fell within the Caucasian-associated ancestry cluster.

The V gene's germline CDR1 is GTSNPN and CDR2 SVGIG (reference sequence). Trimming cost V 3 bases and J 3 bases, with 12 bases left between them. This CDR3 is 13 amino acids long. Study observations and caveats: Rarity held for most TCR sequences, but there were some public TCRs that occurred in many donors. In vitro confirmation showed three CMV-associated chains to be CMV antigen specific. Versus the approximately 720-donor mean, an Asian-associated ancestry cluster reportedly showed fewer N-insertions in a later analysis.

A word on this clone: Its antigen is undetermined.

The PCR contained 60 Vbeta and 13 Jbeta primers. Using immunoSEQ multiplex PCR, the repertoire was profiled, and TCRdb retains in-frame clones only, with some absent. Of about 82,000 clones in the sample, 70% to 85% are singletons; the top ten hold roughly 13%. This chain uses TRBV30 with TRBJ2-7, with a tentative D call TRBD1 (6 bases). This receptor was identified in a human donor in good health. Sequenced material: PBMCs. The CDR3 DNA sequence: TGTGCCTGGAGCACAGGGATGGTCTACGAGCAGTACTTC. Translating it yields CAWSTGMVYEQYF.